This T cell receptor (beta chain) was sequenced during a study of blood T cell repertoires in COVID-19. Study information: PBMCs, B-cell-depleted T cells, or T cells provided the cDNA or gDNA that made up the material.

This table comes from immunoSEQ multiplex PCR, and its TCRdb copy is limited to in-frame clones, with some not included. The sample lists 120,000 or so clones, almost 80% occurring once. The CDR3 is 15 residues long. Trimming cost V 1 base and J 4 bases, with 11 bases left between them. The germline gives CDR1 SGHRS, CDR2 YFSETQ. What was sequenced was peripheral blood. The chain is built from TRBV5-1 and TRBJ2-2; D might be TRBD2 (6 bases). The sequence was obtained from a human donor in a cohort sampled during active COVID-19. This chain's CDR3 is CASSLRGVATGELFF. The DNA of the CDR3 is TGCGCCAGCAGCTTGCGCGGGGTTGCCACCGGGGAGCTGTTTTTT.